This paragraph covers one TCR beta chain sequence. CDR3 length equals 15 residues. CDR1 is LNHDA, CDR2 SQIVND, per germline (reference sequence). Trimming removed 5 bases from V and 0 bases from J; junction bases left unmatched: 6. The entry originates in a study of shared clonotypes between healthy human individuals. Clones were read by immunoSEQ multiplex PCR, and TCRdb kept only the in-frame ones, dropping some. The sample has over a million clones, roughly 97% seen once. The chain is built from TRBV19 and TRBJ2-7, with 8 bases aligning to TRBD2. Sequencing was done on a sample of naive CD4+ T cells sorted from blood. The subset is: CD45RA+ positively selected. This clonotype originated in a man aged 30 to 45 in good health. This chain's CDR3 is CASSFPAGASYEQYF. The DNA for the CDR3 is TGTGCCAGTAGTTTCCCAGCGGGAGCCTCCTACGAGCAGTACTTC.